Below, 20 T cell receptor beta chains from the same sample are listed, as sequenced in a study of OX40 agonist ivuxolimab in advanced cancers. Generated by immunoSEQ multiplex PCR, the TCRdb table keeps only in-frame clones and is missing some. This sample has 90,000 or so clones, with over 75% found just once. The sample here was CD4+ or CD8+ T cells sorted from blood, taken in a trial of the OX40 agonist ivuxolimab. These receptor sequences come from an adult with an advanced solid tumor such as melanoma, head and neck, liver or kidney cancer.

This clone appeared once. This chain uses TRBV29-1 with TRBJ2-7, with D perhaps matching TRBD1 (5 bases). CDR1 is SQVTM, CDR2 ANQGSEA, per germline. The V and J ends lost 1 base and 0 bases respectively, with 16 bases between them. The CDR3 extends over 16 amino acids. CDR3 coding DNA: TGCAGCGTTGAAGGGGCAGTTGGGGCTAGCTCCTACGAGCAGTACTTC. Protein: CSVEGAVGASSYEQYF.

The chain combines TRBV10-3 with TRBJ1-1; D ambiguous. The CDR3 length is 14 residues. Trimming removed 4 bases from V and 3 bases from J, with 12 bases in between. Germline V lookup: CDR1 ENHRY, CDR2 SYGVKD. The CDR3 nucleotides read TGTGCCATCAGTGCCGGGGTTGGGGACACTGAAGCTTTCTTT. The encoded protein is CAISAGVGDTEAFF.

This chain links TRBV12-5 with TRBJ2-7; 10 nucleotides align to TRBD1. V lost 2 bases, J lost 5 bases, and 12 bases stayed unmatched. This CDR3 contains 17 residues. From germline, CDR1 is LGHNT and CDR2 FRNRAP. Written as DNA, the CDR3 is TGTGCTAGTGGTTTGCCAAATCCGGGACAGGGGTCCGACGAGCAGTACTTC. This sequence encodes CASGLPNPGQGSDEQYF.

J is TRBJ2-7 and V is TRBV19; D is unclear. V gave up 0 bases and J gave up 5 bases, with 17 bases separating them. This CDR3 is 16 amino acids long. CDR1 LNHDA and CDR2 SQIVND come from the germline V gene (reference sequence). As DNA, the CDR3 is TGTGCCAGTAGTATAGATTACGGCGGACCTATTAACGAGCAGTACTTC. Its translation is CASSIDYGGPINEQYF.

Notes on this clone: At one end, the junction sequence differs from germline, possibly due to a read error. The chain is built from TRBV29-1 and TRBJ2-2; the match to TRBD2 covers 9 bases. The germline gives CDR1 SQVTM, CDR2 ANQGSEA. This CDR3 has 15 residues. CDR3 sequence: CSVPLSGSRHRGAVF. For the CDR3, the DNA is TGCAGCGTGCCCCTTAGCGGGAGCAGGCACCGGGGAGCTGTTTTT.

The genes are TRBV4-1 and TRBJ1-2; 7 bases map to TRBD1. The CDR3 extends over 15 amino acids. The ends lost 1 base at V and 8 bases at J; junction bases unmatched: 10. Germline loops: CDR1 MGHRA, CDR2 YSYEKL. This CDR3 is CASSQVSGGHRGYTF. The CDR3 DNA is TGCGCCAGCAGCCAAGTATCAGGGGGGCATCGGGGCTACACCTTC.

The chain links TRBV28 to TRBJ1-1; 8 bases are a match to TRBD1. From germline, CDR1 is MDHEN and CDR2 SYDVKM. The CDR3 length is 14 residues. V lost 5 bases to trimming and J lost 7 bases; unmatched junction nucleotides: 9. Written as DNA, the CDR3 is TGTGCCAGCAGTCCAGGACAGGGACTCAATGAAGCTTTCTTT. Protein product: CASSPGQGLNEAFF.

In this sample, this clone turned up once. The chain combines TRBV5-1 with TRBJ2-1; 11 bases map to TRBD2. The CDR3 runs to 14 residues. CDR1 and CDR2 (germline): SGHRS, YFSETQ. The junction had 7 bases not matched to a gene; V was cut back by 5 bases and J by 9 bases. CDR3 in amino acids: CASRGLAGGSEQFF. The DNA of the CDR3 is TGCGCCAGCAGGGGCCTAGCGGGAGGAAGTGAGCAGTTCTTC.

The chain links TRBV28 to TRBJ2-3, with TRBD2 matching 9 bases. Germline values: CDR1 MDHEN, CDR2 SYDVKM. Trimming removed 3 bases from V and 5 bases from J; junction bases left unmatched: 6. The CDR3 consists of 15 residues. The CDR3 is CASSFLAGFEDTQYF. Written as DNA, the CDR3 is TGTGCCAGCAGTTTCCTAGCGGGATTTGAAGATACGCAGTATTTT.

The chain has TRBV15 and TRBJ1-1; TRBD1 is a possible D gene (5 bases). V lost 5 bases to trimming and J lost 0 bases, with 10 bases between them. This CDR3 is 14 amino acids long. Germline V lookup: CDR1 LNHNV, CDR2 YYDKDF (reference sequence). CDR3 protein: CATSGRQMNTEAFF. The DNA for the CDR3 is TGTGCCACCAGCGGCCGACAGATGAACACTGAAGCTTTCTTT.

V and J are TRBV11-3 and TRBJ2-1, with D uncertain. Trimming shortened V by 3 bases and J by 5 bases, and 14 bases separated the two germline ends. This CDR3 region has 15 residues. Germline V gene data show CDR1 as SGHNT and CDR2 as YENEEA. The CDR3 DNA follows: TGTGCCAGCAGCTTCACCTTGGACGGAGACAATGAGCAGTTCTTC. Its translation: CASSFTLDGDNEQFF.

This clone is a singleton in its sample. In nucleotides, the CDR3 is TGTGCCAGTAGTATATTGGCAGGGAACTACGAGCAGTACTTC. This encodes CASSILAGNYEQYF. V gene TRBV19 combines with J gene TRBJ2-7; D possibly corresponds to TRBD1 (5 bases). Trimming took 2 bases from V and 3 from J, leaving 11 bases between them. The germline V gene has CDR1 LNHDA and CDR2 SQIVND (reference sequence). The CDR3 is 14 residues long. Supplemented by reference TRBV19 and TRBJ2-7, the full variable domain reads DGGITQSPKYLFRKEGQNVTLSCEQNLNHDAMYWYRQDPGQGLRLIYYSQIVNDFQKGDIAEGYSVSREKKESFPLTVTSAQKNPTAFYLCASSILAGNYEQYFGPGTRLTVT.

The chain links TRBV18 to TRBJ1-3; the match to TRBD1 covers 9 bases. The CDR3 totals 16 residues. Germline CDR1 and CDR2: KGHSH and LQKENI. The J segment lost 3 bases and the V segment lost 3 bases, leaving 6 bases of the junction unmatched. The CDR3 DNA reads TGTGCCAGCTCACCGCCCGGGACAGGGATTGGAAACACCATATATTTT. The encoded protein is CASSPPGTGIGNTIYF.

This chain connects TRBV19 to TRBJ1-2; maybe TRBD1 (5 bases). The CDR3 consists of 15 residues. V was trimmed by 7 bases and J by 8 bases, leaving 23 bases between them. Germline-derived CDR1 and CDR2 are LNHDA and SQIVND (reference sequence). This CDR3 reads CASNLLGTGRQGYTF. The CDR3, as DNA: TGTGCCAGTAATCTTCTTGGGACGGGACGGCAAGGCTACACCTTC.

The V gene is TRBV28, the J gene TRBJ1-5, with 11 bases aligning to TRBD1. The junction had 7 bases not matched to a gene; V was cut back by 2 bases and J by 4 bases. The CDR3 runs 17 residues. Germline CDR1 reads MDHEN; CDR2 reads SYDVKM. The CDR3 protein is CASSLIRTGGHNQPQHF. The CDR3 bases are TGTGCCAGCAGTTTAATAAGGACAGGGGGCCATAATCAGCCCCAGCATTTT.

V is TRBV6-6 and J is TRBJ1-2, with TRBD1 matching 7 bases. The ends lost 6 bases at V and 2 bases at J; junction bases unmatched: 6. This CDR3 is built from 14 residues. CDR1 and CDR2 from the germline V gene are MNHNY and SVGAGI (reference sequence). The CDR3 spells CASRYRGRNYGYTF. The CDR3 DNA reads as TGTGCCAGCAGATACAGGGGACGGAACTATGGCTACACCTTC.

The V and J genes are TRBV2 and TRBJ2-1; the match to TRBD1 covers 8 bases. The CDR3 spans 15 residues. The germline V gene encodes CDR1 SNHLY and CDR2 FYNNEI. With 6 bases clipped from V and 0 bases from J, the junction kept 4 bases outside the gene matches. The CDR3 coding sequence is TGTGCCAGCAGCCTAACAGGGGGCTCCTACAATGAGCAGTTCTTC. It is translated as CASSLTGGSYNEQFF.

V usage is TRBV5-6 and J usage is TRBJ1-4; 9 positions match TRBD1. V was clipped by 3 bases and J by 8 bases; unmatched bases: 5. The CDR3 is made up of 14 amino acids. Looked up from germline, CDR1 is SGHDT and CDR2 is YYEEEE. The CDR3 DNA reads TGTGCCAGCAGCTCGGGACAGGGTGGAGAAAAACTGTTTTTT. It yields the protein CASSSGQGGEKLFF.

The CDR3 bases are TGTGCCAGCAGTTTCGCGGGACTAGCGGGGATCACAGATACGCAGTATTTT. Translating gives CASSFAGLAGITDTQYF. The V gene is TRBV7-2, the J gene TRBJ2-3, with 13 nucleotides matching TRBD2. The germline V gene encodes CDR1 SGHTA and CDR2 FQGNSA. J was trimmed by 2 bases and V by 6 bases; bases with no gene match: 8. The CDR3 spans 17 residues.

The chain joins TRBV5-1 to TRBJ1-5; D call uncertain. Trimming left V 5 bases short and J 0 bases short, with 6 bases between. CDR3 length: 13 amino acids. Germline CDR1 is SGHRS and CDR2 is YFSETQ. The CDR3 sequence is CASRLDSNQPQHF. The CDR3 DNA reads TGCGCCAGCAGACTAGATAGCAATCAGCCCCAGCATTTT.